This TCR beta chain was profiled in a study listed by TCRdb under 2017. In terms of the full investigation: Human CD8+ TCR repertoires recognizing immunodominant viral antigens were characterized by means of sequence and structural analyses. The research as a whole found: According to the report, the CD8+ TCR repertoires were highly diverse, and those specific to different immunodominant viral antigens were distinct from each other.

The reads were generated on an Illumina HiSeq 2500. TCRdb redid the processing of the public reads, applying fastp at Q25 and MiXCR, and retained in-frame beta chains. Under each unique CDR3 protein, matching rows form one entry showing the most common genes and DNA. The sample profile shows about 750 distinct CDR3 sequences; about 30% of them were found once. In total, the top ten clones hold 40% to 55% of the sample. The junction carries 4 bases between V and J, which are trimmed by 1 base and 1 base respectively. The germline V gene encodes CDR1 MGHRA and CDR2 YSYEKL. The CDR3 runs 14 amino acids, cysteine and phenylalanine included. Only the CDR3 part of the read is kept: 42 bases, read in frame from the first base. This clonotype is classified as large (0.1 to 1%). The antigen this receptor binds is unknown. Base qualities are not at hand, and no much larger clone is one base apart.

This sequence was found in a female donor. Sequences were obtained from CD8+ T cells (not recorded whether cultured). The chain couples TRBV4-1 to TRBJ2-2, with the D gene not clear enough to name. The nucleotides are TGCGCCAGCAGCCAAGGACAGAACACCGGGGAGCTGTTTTTT. Its protein reads: CASSQGQNTGELFF.